The 6 T cell receptor beta chains given below trace back to one sample, sequenced in a study of shared clonotypes between healthy human individuals. Sequenced by immunoSEQ multiplex PCR; TCRdb stores in-frame clones only, minus some. This table has over a million clones, around 97% appearing once. Sequencing input: naive CD4+ T cells sorted from blood. Subset given: CD45RA+ positively selected. These receptors were collected from a man aged 30 to 39 in good health.

The chain employs TRBV5-4 and TRBJ2-1; TRBD1 or TRBD2 may be the D gene (5 bases each). The length of the CDR3 is 14 residues. CDR1 is SGHNT, CDR2 YYREEE, per germline (reference sequence). The germline V and J ends were trimmed by 7 bases and 6 bases, with 17 bases remaining between them. In DNA form, the CDR3 reads TGTGCCAGCGGACCCTGGGACGGCAGCAATGAGCAGTTCTTC. As protein: CASGPWDGSNEQFF.

There are a few counts of this clone. One end of the junction fails to match germline, which may point to a read error. The chain links TRBV14 to TRBJ1-1; 8 bases are a match to TRBD1. This CDR3 region has 14 residues. Germline assignment: CDR1 SGHDN and CDR2 FVKESK. This chain's CDR3 is CASSQRTGNAEAFF. The CDR3, as DNA: TGTGCCAGCAGCCAACGGACAGGGAACGCTGAAGCTTTCTTT.

The chain joins TRBV29-1 to TRBJ2-3; the D gene is possibly TRBD1 (5 bases). The CDR3 runs to 12 residues. V was trimmed by 7 bases and J by 6 bases, leaving 14 bases between them. The germline V gene encodes CDR1 SQVTM and CDR2 ANQGSEA. The CDR3 region has the DNA TGCAGCGCGAGGAAGGGGCCGGATACGCAGTATTTT. Residues: CSARKGPDTQYF.

The chain uses TRBV11-2 and TRBJ1-1, with D perhaps matching TRBD1 (5 bases). In germline, CDR1 is SGHAT, CDR2 FQNNGV. This CDR3 is built from 15 residues. V was cut by 1 base and J by 6 bases, with 15 bases left in between. The CDR3 here is CASSLGSLLGAEAFF. In nucleotides, the CDR3 is TGTGCCAGCAGCTTAGGGTCTTTACTGGGGGCTGAAGCTTTCTTT.

The J gene is TRBJ2-3, the V gene TRBV7-8, with 9 bases aligning to TRBD2. The CDR3 length is 15 residues. The J segment lost 7 bases and the V segment lost 3 bases, leaving 8 bases of the junction unmatched. CDR1 and CDR2 (germline): SGHVS, FQNEAQ. CDR3: CASSLSAGGLYTQYF. Here the CDR3 DNA reads TGTGCCAGCAGCTTGTCGGCGGGAGGGTTATATACGCAGTATTTT. The variable domain in full, with the rest retrieved from reference TRBV7-8 and TRBJ2-3, is GAGVSQSPRYKVAKRGQDVALRCDPISGHVSLFWYQQALGQGPEFLTYFQNEAQLDKSGLPSDRFFAERPEGSVSTLKIQRTQQEDSAVYLCASSLSAGGLYTQYFGPGTRLTVL.

The table lists this clone with a count of one. Within the sample, other DNA sequences also encode this same CDR3. V and J are TRBV5-4 and TRBJ2-7, with a possible D match to TRBD2 (5 bases). Trimming stripped 0 bases from V and 5 bases from J, with 9 bases between. The V gene's germline CDR1 is SGHNT and CDR2 YYREEE (reference sequence). This CDR3 is built from 13 residues. DNA for the CDR3: TGTGCCAGCAGCTTGGTTGGGAGAGACGAGCAGTACTTC. This codes for CASSLVGRDEQYF.